This note documents a single T cell receptor beta chain sequence. Its antigen is unknown. The entry originates in a study of OX40 agonist ivuxolimab in advanced cancers. Study information: At doses from 0.01 to 10 mg/kg, patients were given intravenous ivuxolimab every 2 weeks.

The germline V gene has CDR1 SGHNT and CDR2 YYREEE (reference sequence). Germline trimming cut 5 bases from V and 3 bases from J; bases unmatched to any gene: 2. CDR3 size: 12 residues. Profiled with immunoSEQ multiplex PCR; TCRdb holds only in-frame clones, not every one. The sample carries 100,000 or so clones, roughly 88% recorded once. Broader study findings: At doses 0.1 to 3.0 mg/kg, CD4+ and CD8+ clones expanded. Expanded clones belonging to CD8+ T cells outnumbered, on average, those of CD4+. At 0.1-3.0 mg/kg, partial responders had clonal expansion among the lowest observed.

The gene calls are TRBV5-4 and TRBJ2-7, with 7 bases aligning to TRBD2. Sequenced material: CD4+ or CD8+ T cells sorted from blood, taken in a trial of the OX40 agonist ivuxolimab. The TCR was taken from an adult with an advanced solid tumor such as melanoma, head and neck, liver or kidney cancer. The CDR3 loop is CASSKRGYEQYF. CDR3 coding DNA: TGTGCCAGCAGTAAGCGGGGCTACGAGCAGTACTTC. Full variable domain (outside the CDR3, taken from reference TRBV5-4 and TRBJ2-7): ETGVTQSPTHLIKTRGQQVTLRCSSQSGHNTVSWYQQALGQGPQFIFQYYREEENGRGNFPPRFSGLQFPNYSSELNVNALELDDSALYLCASSKRGYEQYFGPGTRLTVT.